The rows below give T cell receptor beta chains drawn from one sample of a study of patients and donors after allogeneic stem cell transplantation. TCRdb recomputed calls from the RT-PCR reads with MiXCR, one row per CDR3 protein. The data hold about a million distinct CDR3 sequences, with roughly 17% observed a single time. The sequencing input was blood, either unsorted or a sorted T cell fraction (not recorded which). The origin of the receptors is a human donor who was either an allogeneic HSCT recipient or a stem cell or donor lymphocyte infusion donor (not recorded which). It is not recorded whose cells these are; they may come from a transplant donor. Each CDR3 is given with its conserved first and last residue. D genes are given only for firm matches. Size is omitted from some rows. Given values are once, few, many or a class for expanded clones.

V,length,size,J,D,CDR3,DNA
TRBV12-3/TRBV12-4,14,few,TRBJ2-1,NA,CASSSTRIQNEQFF,TGTGCCAGCAGCTCAACCAGAATCCAGAATGAGCAGTTCTTC
TRBV7-8,15,many,TRBJ2-2,NA,CASSSWKDSTGELFF,TGTGCCAGCAGCTCTTGGAAGGACAGTACCGGGGAGCTGTTTTTT
TRBV5-1,15,NA,TRBJ1-2,TRBD1,CASSPQGAFYYGYTF,TGCGCCAGCAGCCCACAGGGGGCCTTTTACTATGGCTACACCTTC
TRBV29-1,14,few,TRBJ2-5,NA,CSVELRARQETQYF,TGCAGCGTTGAACTCCGGGCACGACAAGAGACCCAGTACTTC
TRBV4-2,12,NA,TRBJ1-5,NA,CASSQVNQPQHF,TGTGCCAGCAGCCAAGTCAATCAGCCCCAGCATTTT
TRBV14,16,NA,TRBJ2-7,TRBD1,CASSQSPGQGSYEQYF,TGTGCCAGCAGCCAAAGCCCGGGACAGGGGTCCTACGAGCAGTACTTC
TRBV12-3/TRBV12-4,12,many,TRBJ1-5,NA,CASSPPNQPQHF,TGTGCCAGCAGTCCACCTAATCAGCCCCAGCATTTT
TRBV20-1,15,NA,TRBJ2-1,TRBD2,CSARREAGGRREQFF,TGCAGTGCTAGACGCGAGGCGGGGGGGCGAAGGGAGCAGTTCTTC
TRBV10-3,15,NA,TRBJ2-7,TRBD1,CAISESYRGNYEQYF,TGTGCCATCAGTGAGTCTTACAGGGGAAACTACGAGCAGTACTTC
TRBV29-1,13,few,TRBJ1-5,NA,CSVAMGVDQPQHF,TGCAGCGTTGCAATGGGGGTCGATCAGCCCCAGCATTTT
TRBV28,14,few,TRBJ2-7,NA,CASSPLTGAYEQYF,TGTGCCAGCAGTCCCCTTACCGGGGCCTACGAGCAGTACTTC
TRBV9,16,NA,TRBJ2-3,NA,CASSVGRGGPPDTQYF,TGTGCCAGCAGCGTAGGGAGGGGGGGGCCCCCCGATACGCAGTATTTT
TRBV10-3,14,NA,TRBJ1-6,TRBD1,CAISRQGAGSPLHF,TGTGCCATCAGTAGACAGGGGGCAGGTTCACCCCTCCACTTT
TRBV29-1,12,many,TRBJ2-3,NA,CSVRRGGDTQYF,TGCAGCGTAAGAAGGGGGGGCGATACGCAGTATTTT
TRBV7-9,15,NA,TRBJ1-1,NA,CASSAWELGNTEAFF,TGTGCCAGCAGCGCATGGGAGCTGGGGAACACTGAAGCTTTCTTT
TRBV20-1,15,NA,TRBJ1-2,NA,CSATHYRDLGYGYTF,TGCAGTGCTACTCATTACAGGGATTTAGGCTATGGCTACACCTTC
TRBV20-1,13,few,TRBJ1-5,NA,CSARVPNNQPQHF,TGCAGTGCTAGAGTGCCTAACAATCAGCCCCAGCATTTT
TRBV5-1,15,few,TRBJ2-6,NA,CASSLANPGANVLTF,TGCGCCAGCAGCTTGGCAAACCCTGGGGCCAACGTCCTGACTTTC
TRBV4-1,17,few,TRBJ2-1,NA,CASSQELDIKGQYEQFF,TGCGCCAGCAGCCAAGAATTGGACATCAAAGGACAATATGAGCAGTTCTTC
TRBV20-1,12,NA,TRBJ2-5,NA,CSAREVSETQYF,TGCAGTGCTAGAGAGGTTTCGGAGACCCAGTACTTC
TRBV29-1,13,many,TRBJ1-1,NA,CSVDKGSNTEAFF,TGCAGCGTTGATAAGGGCTCAAACACTGAAGCTTTCTTT
TRBV12-3/TRBV12-4,15,few,TRBJ1-2,TRBD1,CASSPNRGRGYGYTF,TGTGCCAGCAGTCCGAACAGGGGGCGCGGCTATGGCTACACCTTC
TRBV6-2/TRBV6-3,14,few,TRBJ2-2,TRBD2,CASSVLAVDGELFF,TGTGCCAGCAGTGTTCTAGCGGTGGATGGGGAGCTGTTTTTT
TRBV9,14,few,TRBJ2-7,TRBD1,CASSAGTGGPGQYF,TGTGCCAGCAGCGCCGGGACAGGGGGCCCAGGGCAGTACTTC
TRBV7-6,15,NA,TRBJ2-7,NA,CASSFSLTDLYEQYF,TGTGCCAGCAGCTTTTCCCTGACAGATCTCTACGAGCAGTACTTC
TRBV30,13,few,TRBJ2-3,NA,CAWSVGLSDTQYF,TGTGCCTGGAGTGTTGGCCTATCCGATACGCAGTATTTT
TRBV25-1,18,NA,TRBJ2-1,NA,CASSDSLRTANSYNEQFF,TGTGCCAGCAGTGATTCCCTTCGGACAGCGAACTCCTACAATGAGCAGTTCTTC
TRBV7-2,15,NA,TRBJ1-5,NA,CASSLSGRNNQPQHF,TGTGCCAGCAGCTTATCGGGACGGAACAATCAGCCCCAGCATTTT
TRBV20-1,15,NA,TRBJ2-7,TRBD1,CSASSLTGGSYEQYF,TGCAGTGCTAGTTCGTTGACAGGGGGATCCTACGAGCAGTACTTC
TRBV29-1,12,few,TRBJ2-3,NA,CSVEYGTDTQYF,TGCAGCGTTGAATACGGGACAGATACGCAGTATTTT
TRBV6-1,12,NA,TRBJ1-2,NA,CASSDPKYGYTF,TGTGCCAGCAGTGACCCGAAGTATGGCTACACCTTC
TRBV29-1,19,NA,TRBJ2-2,NA,CSVEGGGSSGMRTNGELFF,TGCAGCGTTGAAGGAGGGGGTTCGAGCGGGATGCGTACGAACGGGGAGCTGTTTTTT
TRBV29-1,12,many,TRBJ2-1,TRBD2,CSVVAGGPEQFF,TGCAGCGTTGTTGCGGGAGGGCCGGAGCAGTTCTTC
TRBV6-1,15,NA,TRBJ2-1,NA,CASSGTRPRGNEQFF,TGTGCCAGCAGTGGAACACGGCCCAGAGGCAATGAGCAGTTCTTC
TRBV6-5,15,NA,TRBJ2-2,TRBD1,CASSYRQGSAGELFF,TGTGCCAGCAGTTACCGACAGGGCTCAGCCGGGGAGCTGTTTTTT
TRBV19,13,NA,TRBJ2-1,NA,CASSIQGSHEQFF,TGTGCCAGTAGTATCCAGGGGAGCCATGAGCAGTTCTTC
TRBV20-1,14,NA,TRBJ1-5,TRBD1,CSVHRGRGNQPQHF,TGCAGTGTCCACAGGGGACGAGGCAATCAGCCCCAGCATTTT
TRBV12-3/TRBV12-4,16,many,TRBJ2-3,TRBD2,CASRLAGEYTTDTQYF,TGTGCCAGCAGACTAGCGGGCGAGTACACCACAGATACGCAGTATTTT
TRBV30,18,NA,TRBJ2-3,TRBD2,CAWSFHGLAGPSTDTQYF,TGTGCCTGGAGCTTTCATGGACTAGCGGGGCCGAGCACAGATACGCAGTATTTT
TRBV6-6,13,NA,TRBJ1-2,NA,CASQPTDSYGYTF,TGTGCCAGCCAACCCACGGACAGCTATGGCTACACCTTC
TRBV5-1,15,few,TRBJ1-1,TRBD1,CASSLTGGNGAEAFF,TGCGCCAGCAGCCTTACAGGGGGCAATGGTGCTGAAGCTTTCTTT
TRBV11-2,16,NA,TRBJ2-1,NA,CASSSSRDTGNNEQFF,TGTGCCAGCAGCAGCTCCCGGGACACGGGTAACAATGAGCAGTTCTTC
TRBV12-3/TRBV12-4,12,many,TRBJ1-2,NA,CASTMGARGYTF,TGTGCCAGCACCATGGGGGCACGTGGCTACACCTTC
TRBV20-1,15,few,TRBJ2-7,NA,CSARDGDESSYEQYF,TGCAGTGCTAGAGACGGGGACGAGAGCTCCTACGAGCAGTACTTC
TRBV12-3/TRBV12-4,15,NA,TRBJ2-5,NA,CASSSGGIGPETQYF,TGTGCCAGCAGTTCCGGGGGAATAGGTCCGGAGACCCAGTACTTC
TRBV12-3/TRBV12-4,14,NA,TRBJ1-2,NA,CASSLQQANYGYTF,TGTGCCAGCAGTTTACAGCAAGCTAACTATGGCTACACCTTC
TRBV20-1,15,NA,TRBJ2-3,TRBD2,CSAYSGGSSTDTQYF,TGCAGTGCTTATAGCGGGGGGTCTAGCACAGATACGCAGTATTTT
TRBV4-2,16,few,TRBJ2-3,TRBD2,CASSQASGESTDTQYF,TGTGCCAGCAGCCAAGCTAGCGGGGAGAGCACAGATACGCAGTATTTT
TRBV20-1,12,NA,TRBJ1-5,NA,CSAQRKGQPQHF,TGCAGTGCCCAGCGTAAGGGTCAGCCCCAGCATTTT
TRBV4-1,14,few,TRBJ2-7,NA,CASSQEQTSYEQYF,TGCGCCAGCAGCCAAGAACAAACTAGTTACGAGCAGTACTTC
TRBV24-1,13,few,TRBJ2-3,NA,CATSDAHTDTQYF,TGTGCCACCAGTGATGCCCACACAGATACGCAGTATTTT
TRBV4-1,16,NA,TRBJ2-7,TRBD2,CASSQDLGTSGSEQYF,TGCGCCAGCAGCCAAGACCTCGGGACTAGCGGGAGCGAGCAGTACTTC